A selection of T cell receptor beta chains follows, all from one sample in a study of human T cells and chemical hapten exposure. TCRdb reanalysed the RACE reads using MiXCR and keeps one entry per CDR3 protein. The sample lists 350,000 to 400,000 distinct CDR3 sequences; about 5.1% were seen once. The source was whole blood, collected in connection with sensitization to the hapten diphenylcyclopropenone (DPC). The receptor set was obtained from a woman between 50 and 59 years old with alopecia areata. Some clones in this sample may be carry-over from other donors' samples. The CDR3 runs from the conserved cysteine through the conserved F or W. D genes are given only for firm matches. Clone size appears in some rows only: once, few, many, or a class for an expanded clone.

v_gene: TRBV5-6; j_gene: TRBJ1-5; d_gene: TRBD1; abundance: many; CDR3nt: TGTGCCAGCAGCTTGGGGACAGGACGGCAGCCCCAGCATTTT; CDR3aa: CASSLGTGRQPQHF
v_gene: TRBV5-6; j_gene: TRBJ1-1; d_gene: NA; abundance: many; CDR3nt: TGTGCCAGCAGCGCAGGGCCTGAAGCTTTCTTT; CDR3aa: CASSAGPEAFF
v_gene: TRBV2; j_gene: TRBJ2-1; d_gene: NA; abundance: many; CDR3nt: TGTGCCAGCAGGGGGAGTGAGCAGTTCTTC; CDR3aa: CASRGSEQFF
v_gene: TRBV20-1; j_gene: TRBJ2-7; d_gene: TRBD1; abundance: many; CDR3nt: TGCAGTGCTAGACCCTGGACAGGGCCTACCTACGAGCAGTACTTC; CDR3aa: CSARPWTGPTYEQYF
v_gene: TRBV19; j_gene: TRBJ2-5; d_gene: NA; abundance: few; CDR3nt: TGTGCCAGTAAAGGACGTGCCCAAGAGACCCAGTACTTC; CDR3aa: CASKGRAQETQYF
v_gene: TRBV29-1; j_gene: TRBJ2-3; d_gene: NA; abundance: many; CDR3nt: TGCAGCGTTGAAGAAAGCCAAAGCACAGATACGCAGTATTTT; CDR3aa: CSVEESQSTDTQYF
v_gene: TRBV6-2/TRBV6-3; j_gene: TRBJ2-1; d_gene: TRBD1; abundance: few; CDR3nt: TGTGCCAGCAGGAGGACAGGGCCCAATGAGCAGTTCTTC; CDR3aa: CASRRTGPNEQFF
v_gene: TRBV20-1; j_gene: TRBJ2-3; d_gene: NA; abundance: few; CDR3nt: TGCAGTGCTTCAGCCCGGGACCCGAGGGATACGCAGTATTTT; CDR3aa: CSASARDPRDTQYF
v_gene: TRBV6-1; j_gene: TRBJ2-4; d_gene: NA; abundance: few; CDR3nt: TGTGCCAGCAGTGAGGACAGCTGGGACATTCAGTACTTC; CDR3aa: CASSEDSWDIQYF
v_gene: TRBV6-5; j_gene: TRBJ1-5; d_gene: NA; abundance: NA; CDR3nt: TGTGCCAGCAGTTACTCGATACCCGGAGGAAATCAGCCCCAGCATTTT; CDR3aa: CASSYSIPGGNQPQHF
v_gene: TRBV6-2/TRBV6-3; j_gene: TRBJ2-1; d_gene: TRBD2; abundance: many; CDR3nt: TGTGCCAGCAGTGAAAGCGGGAGGCCTTACAATGAGCAGTTCTTC; CDR3aa: CASSESGRPYNEQFF
v_gene: TRBV28; j_gene: TRBJ2-6; d_gene: NA; abundance: NA; CDR3nt: TGTGCCAGCAGTTTATTGGGGGTACTTGGGGAAGGGGCCAACGTCCTGACTTTC; CDR3aa: CASSLLGVLGEGANVLTF
v_gene: TRBV7-9; j_gene: TRBJ2-5; d_gene: NA; abundance: NA; CDR3nt: TGTGCCAGCAGCCCCTACTGGGGTCAAGAGACCCAGTACTTC; CDR3aa: CASSPYWGQETQYF
v_gene: TRBV29-1; j_gene: TRBJ2-3; d_gene: NA; abundance: many; CDR3nt: TGCAGCGCCCGACACGTTAACACAGATACGCAGTATTTT; CDR3aa: CSARHVNTDTQYF
v_gene: TRBV27; j_gene: TRBJ1-5; d_gene: NA; abundance: NA; CDR3nt: TGTGCCAGCAGTTTATCGAGACAGGCAGACTTTTATAGCAATCAGCCCCAGCATTTT; CDR3aa: CASSLSRQADFYSNQPQHF
v_gene: TRBV7-8; j_gene: TRBJ2-3; d_gene: TRBD2; abundance: many; CDR3nt: TGTGCCAGCAGCTTACGTACTAGCGGGAGTGGAACAGATACGCAGTATTTT; CDR3aa: CASSLRTSGSGTDTQYF
v_gene: TRBV12-3/TRBV12-4; j_gene: TRBJ1-5; d_gene: NA; abundance: NA; CDR3nt: TGTGCCAGCAGCCTCAGGGGTTTTGGTCAGCCCCAGCATTTT; CDR3aa: CASSLRGFGQPQHF
v_gene: TRBV12-3/TRBV12-4; j_gene: TRBJ1-3; d_gene: TRBD1; abundance: NA; CDR3nt: TGTGCCAGCAGCCCCTCCCCAGGGGGCGCTGGAAACACCATATATTTT; CDR3aa: CASSPSPGGAGNTIYF
v_gene: TRBV20-1; j_gene: TRBJ2-1; d_gene: NA; abundance: many; CDR3nt: TGCAGTGCCTCCTGGGGGGAGACCCCCCCTTACAATGAGCAGTTCTTC; CDR3aa: CSASWGETPPYNEQFF
v_gene: TRBV4-1; j_gene: TRBJ1-2; d_gene: NA; abundance: few; CDR3nt: TGCGCCAGCAGCCAAGATCCAGGGATAAACTATGGCTACACCTTC; CDR3aa: CASSQDPGINYGYTF
v_gene: TRBV12-3/TRBV12-4; j_gene: TRBJ2-3; d_gene: TRBD2; abundance: NA; CDR3nt: TGTGCCAGCGGACTAGCGGAGGAGCCAGATACGCAGTATTTT; CDR3aa: CASGLAEEPDTQYF
v_gene: TRBV5-1; j_gene: TRBJ1-1; d_gene: NA; abundance: NA; CDR3nt: TGCGCCAGCAGCTCCTCCGGGACCCCGGGGGACACTGAAGCTTTCTTT; CDR3aa: CASSSSGTPGDTEAFF
v_gene: TRBV28; j_gene: TRBJ1-4; d_gene: TRBD1; abundance: many; CDR3nt: TGTGCCAGCAGCCCCGTGACAGGGGGTGATGAAAAACTGTTTTTT; CDR3aa: CASSPVTGGDEKLFF
v_gene: TRBV7-2; j_gene: TRBJ2-1; d_gene: TRBD2; abundance: many; CDR3nt: TGTGCCAGCAGCCCCCGGAGCGGGACGACCTTTAGGTATGAGCAGTTCTTC; CDR3aa: CASSPRSGTTFRYEQFF
v_gene: TRBV12-3/TRBV12-4; j_gene: TRBJ2-3; d_gene: NA; abundance: NA; CDR3nt: TGTGCCAGCAGGAGGACAGGGAGGGGGAGTCCAGATACGCAGTATTTT; CDR3aa: CASRRTGRGSPDTQYF
v_gene: TRBV28; j_gene: TRBJ1-3; d_gene: NA; abundance: few; CDR3nt: TGTGCCAGCAGTTTCGACAGGTCCTCTGGAAACACCATATATTTT; CDR3aa: CASSFDRSSGNTIYF
v_gene: TRBV12-3/TRBV12-4; j_gene: TRBJ1-3; d_gene: NA; abundance: few; CDR3nt: TGTGCCAGCAGTCTTCGACGGCTGCGAACCATATATTTT; CDR3aa: CASSLRRLRTIYF
v_gene: TRBV7-3; j_gene: TRBJ1-1; d_gene: NA; abundance: NA; CDR3nt: TGTGCCAGCAGCTTAATCCCCCCGGGGGAGGGTGAAGCTTTCTTT; CDR3aa: CASSLIPPGEGEAFF
v_gene: TRBV9; j_gene: TRBJ1-2; d_gene: NA; abundance: NA; CDR3nt: TGTGCCAGCAGCAAGGGACAAAACTATGGCTACACCTTC; CDR3aa: CASSKGQNYGYTF
v_gene: TRBV12-5; j_gene: TRBJ1-4; d_gene: TRBD1; abundance: few; CDR3nt: TGTGCTAGTGGTGGGTCCGGGACAGGGACTGAAAAACTGTTTTTT; CDR3aa: CASGGSGTGTEKLFF
v_gene: TRBV14; j_gene: TRBJ2-3; d_gene: TRBD1; abundance: NA; CDR3nt: TGTGCCAGCAGCTCCCGGACAGGGTGGGCAGATACGCAGTATTTT; CDR3aa: CASSSRTGWADTQYF
v_gene: TRBV4-3; j_gene: TRBJ2-3; d_gene: NA; abundance: many; CDR3nt: TGCGCCAGCAGCCAGGTCCGGGGTACGCAGTATTTT; CDR3aa: CASSQVRGTQYF
v_gene: TRBV7-2; j_gene: TRBJ2-3; d_gene: NA; abundance: many; CDR3nt: TGTGCCAGCAGCTCAGGGAGTACGCAGTATTTT; CDR3aa: CASSSGSTQYF
v_gene: TRBV13; j_gene: TRBJ2-3; d_gene: NA; abundance: many; CDR3nt: TGTGCCAGCAGTCCCGGGACTCTCACAGATACGCAGTATTTT; CDR3aa: CASSPGTLTDTQYF
v_gene: TRBV10-3; j_gene: TRBJ2-3; d_gene: TRBD1; abundance: few; CDR3nt: TGTGCCATCAGTGAGGCACAGGGGTCGGTGGATACGCAGTATTTT; CDR3aa: CAISEAQGSVDTQYF
v_gene: TRBV24-1; j_gene: TRBJ2-2; d_gene: NA; abundance: few; CDR3nt: TGTGCCACCAGTGACAAGTCGAACACCGGGGAGCTGTTTTTT; CDR3aa: CATSDKSNTGELFF
v_gene: TRBV7-6; j_gene: TRBJ2-5; d_gene: TRBD2; abundance: NA; CDR3nt: TGTGCCAGCAGCTTTGGGACTAGCGGCACCCAAGAGACCCAGTACTTC; CDR3aa: CASSFGTSGTQETQYF
v_gene: TRBV6-2/TRBV6-3; j_gene: TRBJ1-2; d_gene: NA; abundance: few; CDR3nt: TGTGCCAGCACTGCCGGGACGACAAGGAACTATGGCTACACCTTC; CDR3aa: CASTAGTTRNYGYTF
v_gene: TRBV3-1; j_gene: TRBJ2-3; d_gene: NA; abundance: many; CDR3nt: TGTGCCAGCAGCCCTCAAATTGCGGGCCCCACAGATACGCAGTATTTT; CDR3aa: CASSPQIAGPTDTQYF
v_gene: TRBV20-1; j_gene: TRBJ2-1; d_gene: TRBD2; abundance: few; CDR3nt: TGCAGTGCTGGAGGGACTAGCGGGAGAGATGAGCAGTTCTTC; CDR3aa: CSAGGTSGRDEQFF
v_gene: TRBV6-6; j_gene: TRBJ1-3; d_gene: NA; abundance: many; CDR3nt: TGTGCCAGCACCGAAAGTGGGGCAAGCTCTGGAAACACCATATATTTT; CDR3aa: CASTESGASSGNTIYF